This T cell receptor (beta chain) stems from a study of blood T cell repertoires in COVID-19. The overall study: Collection of acute and convalescent COVID-19 samples took place in the United States, Italy and Spain. PBMCs, B-cell-depleted T cells, or T cells provided the cDNA or gDNA that made up the material.

As processed by the authors: Nucleated cell number was recorded as an estimate derived from reference gene primer amplification. This table comes from immunoSEQ multiplex PCR, and its TCRdb copy is limited to in-frame clones, with some not included. The DNA gave D and trimming, while V, J and clone size come from that table. The sample lists more than 85,000 clones; around nine tenths were seen once. Enrollment of patients from Seattle took place during active infection, with longitudinal follow-up. Germline V gives CDR1 SEHNR, CDR2 FQNEAQ (reference sequence). The CDR3 length is 16 residues. V lost 7 bases to trimming and J lost 0 bases, with 18 bases between them.

This clonotype originated in a woman aged 50 to 65 with COVID-19, enrolled during active disease. The chain couples TRBV7-9 to TRBJ1-2, with TRBD1 as a possible D gene (5 bases). The specimen was peripheral blood. CDR3 sequence reads: CASIPGAGNPNYGYTF. The CDR3 coding sequence is TGTGCCAGCATCCCCGGAGCAGGGAACCCTAACTATGGCTACACCTTC. The full variable domain, rest sourced from reference TRBV7-9 and TRBJ1-2, is DTGVSQNPRHKITKRGQNVTFRCDPISEHNRLYWYRQTLGQGPEFLTYFQNEAQLEKSRLLSDRFSAERPKGSFSTLEIQRTEQGDSAMYLCASIPGAGNPNYGYTFGSGTRLTVV.